Each of the 8 T cell receptor beta chains below was sequenced from the same sample in a study of shared T cell receptors in the human thymus. Sequenced by immunoSEQ multiplex PCR; TCRdb stores in-frame clones only, minus some. This sample has roughly 550,000 clones, with about 84% found just once. This sample also belongs to another study, concerning human thymus T cells.

The specimen sequenced was thymocytes. Source of these receptors: a boy younger than two with a congenital heart defect.

The V call is TRBV15, the J call TRBJ2-5; 12 bases are shared with TRBD1. CDR1 LNHNV and CDR2 YYDKDF come from the germline V gene (reference sequence). The CDR3 length is 16 residues. Losses at the gene ends were 0 bases for V and 5 bases for J; bases not matched to a gene: 4. The CDR3 DNA reads as TGTGCCACCAGCAGAGATCGGGACAGGGGGCGTGAGACCCAGTACTTC. The encoded protein is CATSRDRDRGRETQYF.

The count of this clone is one. This chain uses TRBV29-1 with TRBJ2-1, with a tentative D call TRBD2 (5 bases). V was clipped by 8 bases and J by 6 bases, with 14 bases between them. The germline CDR1 and CDR2 sequences are SQVTM and ANQGSEA. The CDR3 extends over 12 amino acids. In nucleotides, the CDR3 is TGCAGCACCAGTGGCCGGGGCAATGAGCAGTTCTTC. Residues: CSTSGRGNEQFF.

This clone was observed a handful of times. This chain links TRBV7-2 with TRBJ2-1, with D perhaps matching TRBD2 (6 bases). The CDR3 runs 17 residues. V was trimmed by 2 bases and J by 0 bases, leaving 14 bases between them. Germline CDR1 is SGHTA and CDR2 is FQGNSA. The DNA of the CDR3 is TGTGCCAGCAGCTTACGAACTAGCCAGAGCTCCTACAATGAGCAGTTCTTC. This translates into CASSLRTSQSSYNEQFF.

This clone was counted a few times. This rearrangement joins TRBV28 to TRBJ2-7; 9 bases map to TRBD1. CDR1 and CDR2 (germline): MDHEN, SYDVKM. J gave up 2 bases and V 2 bases, and 7 bases lay outside the gene matches. The CDR3 loop spans 16 amino acids. The CDR3 region is CASSLRRDRATYEQYF. As DNA, the CDR3 is TGTGCCAGCAGTTTACGTCGGGACAGGGCCACCTACGAGCAGTACTTC.

This chain links TRBV5-1 with TRBJ2-6, with D maybe TRBD1 (6 bases). Per germline, CDR1 SGHRS and CDR2 YFSETQ. Trimming pared 4 bases from V and 2 bases from J, leaving 10 bases between. This CDR3 is 15 amino acids long. The CDR3 here is CASSLEGAGANVLTF. As DNA, the CDR3 is TGCGCCAGCAGCCTCGAGGGGGCTGGGGCCAACGTCCTGACTTTC.

The chain uses TRBV5-1 and TRBJ1-2; possibly TRBD1 for D (6 bases). CDR1 is SGHRS, CDR2 YFSETQ, per germline. The V end lost 5 bases, the J end lost 8 bases, and 19 bases lay between the germline ends. CDR3 length: 14 amino acids. CDR3 DNA: TGCGCCAGCAGGACAGGAAGGGCGCGAGGAGGCTACACCTTC. Residues: CASRTGRARGGYTF.

CDR3 sequence reads: CASSPGLAGTYNEQFF. In DNA, the CDR3 is TGTGCCAGCAGCCCGGGACTAGCGGGGACTTACAATGAGCAGTTCTTC. This chain connects TRBV2 to TRBJ2-1; TRBD2 matches 13 bases. Losses at the gene ends were 6 bases for V and 4 bases for J; bases not matched to a gene: 6. The germline CDR1 and CDR2 sequences are SNHLY and FYNNEI. There are 16 residues in the CDR3. The whole variable domain, remainder taken from reference TRBV2 and TRBJ2-1, is EPEVTQTPSHQVTQMGQEVILRCVPISNHLYFYWYRQILGQKVEFLVSFYNNEISEKSEIFDDQFSVERPDGSNFTLKIRSTKLEDSAMYFCASSPGLAGTYNEQFFGPGTRLTVL.

The chain uses TRBV5-1 and TRBJ1-2; 7 positions agree with TRBD1. With 0 bases clipped from V and 4 bases from J, the junction kept 0 bases outside the gene matches. The CDR3 covers 13 residues. Germline CDR1 and CDR2: SGHRS and YFSETQ. The CDR3 spells CASSLAGGYGYTF. CDR3 nucleotides: TGCGCCAGCAGCTTGGCAGGGGGCTATGGCTACACCTTC.